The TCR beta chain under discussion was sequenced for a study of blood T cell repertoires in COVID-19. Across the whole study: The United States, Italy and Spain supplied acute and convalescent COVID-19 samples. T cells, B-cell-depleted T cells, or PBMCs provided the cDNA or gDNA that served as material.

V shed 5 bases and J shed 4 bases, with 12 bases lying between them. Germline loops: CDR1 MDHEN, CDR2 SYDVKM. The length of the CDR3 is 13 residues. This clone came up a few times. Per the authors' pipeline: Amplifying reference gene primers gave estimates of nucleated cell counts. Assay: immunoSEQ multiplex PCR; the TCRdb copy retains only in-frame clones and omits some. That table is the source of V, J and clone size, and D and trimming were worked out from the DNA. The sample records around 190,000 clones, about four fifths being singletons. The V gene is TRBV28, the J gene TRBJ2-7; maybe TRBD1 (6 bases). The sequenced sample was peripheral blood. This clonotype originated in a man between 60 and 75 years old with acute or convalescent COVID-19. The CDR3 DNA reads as TGTGCCAGCAGTCCCCAGGGGAAATACGAGCAGTACTTC. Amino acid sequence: CASSPQGKYEQYF.